A selection of T cell receptor beta chains follows, all from one sample in a study of a mutant IDH1 vaccine in newly diagnosed glioma. Clones were read by immunoSEQ multiplex PCR, and TCRdb kept only the in-frame ones, dropping some. The sample has tens of thousands of clones; more than 80% are singletons. The material was PBMCs, obtained from a glioma patient treated with radiotherapy, temozolomide or both. The source is a man younger than 35 with glioma. Each CDR3 is given with its conserved first and last residue. The D gene is left open where the match is weak. A row's size may be missing; if present it is once, few, many or a size class.

V	J	D	size	CDR3	DNA
TRBV4-3	TRBJ2-5	-	-	CASSQDRPSDPQETQYF	TGCGCCAGCAGCCAAGACCGCCCGAGCGATCCGCAAGAGACCCAGTACTTC
TRBV9	TRBJ1-1	TRBD1	-	CASSPRQGEGTEAFF	TGTGCCAGCAGCCCCCGACAGGGTGAGGGCACTGAAGCTTTCTTT
TRBV18	TRBJ1-1	-	-	CASSPDSLHNTEAFF	TGTGCCAGCTCACCAGACAGCCTACATAACACTGAAGCTTTCTTT
TRBV4-1	TRBJ1-1	TRBD1	-	CASSPTTGLDTEAFF	TGCGCCAGCAGCCCTACGACAGGGTTGGACACTGAAGCTTTCTTT
TRBV5-1	TRBJ2-7	TRBD1	-	CASSFTGGGEQYF	TGCGCCAGCAGCTTTACAGGGGGTGGCGAGCAGTACTTC
TRBV9	TRBJ2-7	-	-	CASAPGRGAYEQYF	TGTGCCAGCGCACCGGGCCGAGGGGCCTACGAGCAGTACTTC
TRBV7-9	TRBJ2-7	-	-	CASSLGGGGWYEQYF	TGTGCCAGCAGCTTGGGGGGTGGGGGTTGGTACGAGCAGTACTTC
TRBV15	TRBJ2-1	-	-	CATLDGFQSSSYNEQFF	TGTGCCACTCTAGACGGGTTCCAGAGTAGCTCCTACAATGAGCAGTTCTTC
TRBV21-1	TRBJ2-3	-	-	CASSKVSRTSGGVVLIHTDTQYF	TGTGCCAGCAGCAAAGTGAGTAGGACTAGCGGGGGGGTAGTGCTCATACACACAGATACGCAGTATTTT
TRBV5-1	TRBJ1-3	TRBD1	-	CASSLDRGRTGNTIYF	TGCGCCAGCAGCTTGGACAGGGGGCGAACCGGAAACACCATATATTTT
TRBV6-5	TRBJ1-5	-	-	CASSYSGGNQPQHF	TGTGCCAGCAGTTACTCTGGGGGAAATCAGCCCCAGCATTTT
TRBV27	TRBJ2-6	TRBD2	-	CASSSRLAGPISGANVLTF	TGTGCCAGCAGTTCCCGGTTAGCGGGACCCATCTCTGGGGCCAACGTCCTGACTTTC
TRBV2	TRBJ1-3	-	-	CASSERAGLSGNTIYF	TGTGCCAGCAGTGAGAGGGCGGGCCTCTCTGGAAACACCATATATTTT
TRBV29-1	TRBJ1-1	-	-	CSVDLRGNTEAFF	TGCAGCGTTGATCTTAGGGGTAACACTGAAGCTTTCTTT
TRBV5-1	TRBJ2-7	TRBD1	-	CASSLATGTGVYEQYF	TGCGCCAGCAGCTTGGCCACCGGGACAGGGGTATACGAGCAGTACTTC
TRBV4-2	TRBJ1-6	-	-	CASSLSPDRHGSPLHF	TGTGCCAGCAGCCTCTCCCCAGACAGGCACGGTTCACCCCTCCACTTT
TRBV5-4	TRBJ1-2	-	-	CASSLDGNYGYTF	TGTGCCAGCAGCTTGGACGGGAACTATGGCTACACCTTC
TRBV28	TRBJ1-5	TRBD1	once	CASNRGTDYQPQHF	TGTGCCAGCAACAGGGGCACGGACTATCAGCCCCAGCATTTT
TRBV5-1	TRBJ1-4	-	-	CASSLEGQGGGEKLFF	TGCGCCAGCAGCTTGGAAGGGCAGGGTGGTGGTGAAAAACTGTTTTTT
TRBV4-1	TRBJ2-7	-	-	CASSQEGGGSYEQYF	TGCGCCAGCAGCCAAGAAGGCGGGGGCTCGTACGAGCAGTACTTC
TRBV18	TRBJ2-1	TRBD2	-	CASSPIRAGVKNEQFF	TGTGCCAGCTCACCAATTAGGGCGGGAGTAAAGAATGAGCAGTTCTTC
TRBV11-2	TRBJ1-1	-	-	CASSSNVAEAFF	TGTGCCAGCAGCTCGAACGTGGCTGAAGCTTTCTTT
TRBV6-6	TRBJ2-7	-	-	CASSRLRAPIPHEQYF	TGTGCCAGCAGTCGCCTAAGGGCACCCATCCCCCACGAGCAGTACTTC
TRBV9	TRBJ1-5	-	-	CASSPHVVGQPQHF	TGTGCCAGCAGCCCCCACGTAGTCGGACAGCCCCAGCATTTT
TRBV6-1	TRBJ1-5	-	-	CASSEADNQPQHF	TGTGCCAGCAGTGAAGCTGACAATCAGCCCCAGCATTTT
TRBV2	TRBJ2-1	TRBD1	-	CASSLEVGGRQFF	TGTGCCAGCAGTCTCGAGGTAGGGGGCAGGCAGTTCTTC
TRBV7-2	TRBJ1-2	-	once	CASSPRQVYGYTF	TGTGCCAGCAGCCCTCGACAGGTCTATGGCTACACCTTC
TRBV5-1	TRBJ1-1	TRBD1	-	CASSLLVDSGQLTLNTEAFF	TGCGCCAGCAGCTTATTAGTTGATTCGGGACAGCTCACCCTGAACACTGAAGCTTTCTTT
TRBV25-1	TRBJ1-1	-	few	CASRRVNTEAFF	TGTGCCAGCCGCAGGGTGAACACTGAAGCTTTCTTT
TRBV20-1	TRBJ1-1	-	-	CSAGRAFF	TGCAGTGCCGGAAGAGCTTTCTTT